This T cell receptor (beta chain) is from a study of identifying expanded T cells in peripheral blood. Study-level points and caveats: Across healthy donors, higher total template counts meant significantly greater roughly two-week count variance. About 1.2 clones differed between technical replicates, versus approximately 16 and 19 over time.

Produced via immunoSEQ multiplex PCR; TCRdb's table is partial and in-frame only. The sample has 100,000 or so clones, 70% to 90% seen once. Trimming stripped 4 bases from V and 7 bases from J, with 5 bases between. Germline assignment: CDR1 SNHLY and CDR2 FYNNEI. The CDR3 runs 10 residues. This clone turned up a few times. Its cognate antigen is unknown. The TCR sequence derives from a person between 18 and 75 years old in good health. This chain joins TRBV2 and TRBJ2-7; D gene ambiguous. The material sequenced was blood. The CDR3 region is CASSVGEQYF. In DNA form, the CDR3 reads TGTGCCAGCAGTGTAGGGGAGCAGTACTTC. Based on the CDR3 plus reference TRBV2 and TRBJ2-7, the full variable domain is EPEVTQTPSHQVTQMGQEVILRCVPISNHLYFYWYRQILGQKVEFLVSFYNNEISEKSEIFDDQFSVERPDGSNFTLKIRSTKLEDSAMYFCASSVGEQYFGPGTRLTVT.